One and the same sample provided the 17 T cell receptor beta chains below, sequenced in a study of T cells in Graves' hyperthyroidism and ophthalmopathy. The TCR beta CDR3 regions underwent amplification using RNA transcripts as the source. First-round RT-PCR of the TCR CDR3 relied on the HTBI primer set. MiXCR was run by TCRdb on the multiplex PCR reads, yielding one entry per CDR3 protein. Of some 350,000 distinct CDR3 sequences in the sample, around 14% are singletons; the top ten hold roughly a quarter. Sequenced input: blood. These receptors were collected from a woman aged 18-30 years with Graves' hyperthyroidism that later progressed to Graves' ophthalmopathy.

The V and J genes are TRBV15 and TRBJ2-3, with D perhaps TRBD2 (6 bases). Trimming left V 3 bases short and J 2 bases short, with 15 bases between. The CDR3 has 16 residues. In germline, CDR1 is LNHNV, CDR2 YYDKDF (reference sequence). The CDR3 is CATSSFGSAATDTQYF. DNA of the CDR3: TGTGCCACCAGCAGCTTCGGGAGTGCGGCCACAGATACGCAGTATTTT.

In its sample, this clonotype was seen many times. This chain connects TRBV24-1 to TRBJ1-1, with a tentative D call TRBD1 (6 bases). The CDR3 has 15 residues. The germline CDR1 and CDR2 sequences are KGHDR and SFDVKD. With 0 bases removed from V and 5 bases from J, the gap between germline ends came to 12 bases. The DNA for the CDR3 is TGTGCCACCAGTGATTTGACAGGGAGGTTGACTGAAGCTTTCTTT. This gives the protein CATSDLTGRLTEAFF.

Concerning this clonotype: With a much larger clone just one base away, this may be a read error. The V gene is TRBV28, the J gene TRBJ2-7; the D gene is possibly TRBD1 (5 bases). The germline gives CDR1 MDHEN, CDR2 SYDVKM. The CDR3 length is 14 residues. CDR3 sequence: CASGFLPGPYEQYF. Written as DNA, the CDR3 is TGTGCCAGCGGTTTCTTGCCAGGGCCCTACGAGCAGTACTTC.

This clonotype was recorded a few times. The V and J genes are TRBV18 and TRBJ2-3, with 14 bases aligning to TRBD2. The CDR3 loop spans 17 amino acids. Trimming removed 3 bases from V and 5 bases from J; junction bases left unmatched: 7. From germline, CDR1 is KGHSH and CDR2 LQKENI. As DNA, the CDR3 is TGTGCCAGCTCACCGGGACTAGCGGGAGTCCGGGGAGATACGCAGTATTTT. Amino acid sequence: CASSPGLAGVRGDTQYF.

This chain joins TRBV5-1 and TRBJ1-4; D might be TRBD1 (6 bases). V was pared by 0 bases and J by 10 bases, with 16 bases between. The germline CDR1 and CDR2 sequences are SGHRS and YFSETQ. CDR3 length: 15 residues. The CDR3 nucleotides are TGCGCCAGCAGCTTGGAGGACAGCCCCATCGGAAAACTGTTTTTT. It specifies CASSLEDSPIGKLFF.

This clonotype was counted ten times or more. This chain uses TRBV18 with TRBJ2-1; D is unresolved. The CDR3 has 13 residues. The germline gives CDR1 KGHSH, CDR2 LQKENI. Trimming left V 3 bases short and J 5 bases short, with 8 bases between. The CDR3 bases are TGTGCCAGCTCACCGGGTATAGACAATGAGCAGTTCTTC. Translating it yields CASSPGIDNEQFF.

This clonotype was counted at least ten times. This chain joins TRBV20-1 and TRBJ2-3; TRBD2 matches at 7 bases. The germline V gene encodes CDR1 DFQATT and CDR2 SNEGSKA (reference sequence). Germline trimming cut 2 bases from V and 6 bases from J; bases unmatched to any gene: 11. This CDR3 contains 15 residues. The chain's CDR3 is CSARPIVGGPDTQYF. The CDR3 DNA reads TGCAGTGCTAGACCCATTGTGGGAGGGCCGGATACGCAGTATTTT.

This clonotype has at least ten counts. In nucleotides, the CDR3 is TGCAGTGCTAGAGATCATTTGGGTTACGAGCAGTACTTC. It codes for CSARDHLGYEQYF. The chain is built from TRBV20-1 and TRBJ2-7; D remains ambiguous. V gave up 0 bases and J gave up 4 bases, with 10 bases separating them. The CDR3 contains 13 residues. Germline V gene lookup returns CDR1 DFQATT and CDR2 SNEGSKA (reference sequence).

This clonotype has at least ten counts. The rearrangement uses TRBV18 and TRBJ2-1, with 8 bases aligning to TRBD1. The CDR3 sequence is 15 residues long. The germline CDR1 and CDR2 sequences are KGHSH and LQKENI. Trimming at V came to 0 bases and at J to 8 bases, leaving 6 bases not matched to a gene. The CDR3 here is CASSPPDRESHEQFF. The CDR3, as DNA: TGTGCCAGCTCACCACCGGACAGGGAATCACATGAGCAGTTCTTC.

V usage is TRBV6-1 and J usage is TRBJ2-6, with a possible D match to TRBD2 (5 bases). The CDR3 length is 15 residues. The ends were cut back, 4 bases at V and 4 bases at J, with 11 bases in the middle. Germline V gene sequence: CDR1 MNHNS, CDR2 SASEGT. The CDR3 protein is CASSGGSSGANVLTF. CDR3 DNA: TGTGCCAGCAGTGGAGGGTCTTCGGGGGCCAACGTCCTGACTTTC.

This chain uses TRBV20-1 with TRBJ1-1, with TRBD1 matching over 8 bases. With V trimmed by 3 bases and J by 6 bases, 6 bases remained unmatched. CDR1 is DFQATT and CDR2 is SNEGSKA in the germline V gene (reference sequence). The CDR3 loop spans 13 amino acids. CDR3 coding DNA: TGCAGTGCTAGTCTACAGGGGGGCTCTGAAGCTTTCTTT. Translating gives CSASLQGGSEAFF.

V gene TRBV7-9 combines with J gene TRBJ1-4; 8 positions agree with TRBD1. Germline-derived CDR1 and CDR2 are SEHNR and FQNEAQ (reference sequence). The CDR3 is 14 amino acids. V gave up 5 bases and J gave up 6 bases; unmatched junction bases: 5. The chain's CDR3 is CASSTDRAYEKLFF. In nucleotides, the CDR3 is TGTGCCAGCAGCACGGACAGGGCCTATGAAAAACTGTTTTTT.

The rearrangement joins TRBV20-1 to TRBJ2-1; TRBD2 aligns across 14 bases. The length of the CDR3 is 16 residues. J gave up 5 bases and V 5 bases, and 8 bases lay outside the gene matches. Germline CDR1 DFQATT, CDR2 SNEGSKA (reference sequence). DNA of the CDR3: TGCAGTGCTTCCGGGACTAGCGGGAGAATTAACAATGAGCAGTTCTTC. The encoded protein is CSASGTSGRINNEQFF.

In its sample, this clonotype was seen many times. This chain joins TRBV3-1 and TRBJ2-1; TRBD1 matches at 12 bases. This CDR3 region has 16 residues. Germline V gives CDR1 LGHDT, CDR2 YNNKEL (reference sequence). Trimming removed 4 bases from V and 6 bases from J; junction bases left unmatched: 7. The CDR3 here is CASSPSGTGGRNEQFF. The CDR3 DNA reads TGTGCCAGCAGCCCTTCCGGGACAGGGGGCCGCAATGAGCAGTTCTTC.

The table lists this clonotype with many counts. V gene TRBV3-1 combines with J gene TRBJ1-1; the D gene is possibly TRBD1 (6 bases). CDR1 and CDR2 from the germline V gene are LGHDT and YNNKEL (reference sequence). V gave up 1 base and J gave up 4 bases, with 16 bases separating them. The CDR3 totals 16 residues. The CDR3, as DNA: TGTGCCAGCAGCCAAGTGGGGGGCAGCAGTGGCACTGAAGCTTTCTTT. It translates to CASSQVGGSSGTEAFF.

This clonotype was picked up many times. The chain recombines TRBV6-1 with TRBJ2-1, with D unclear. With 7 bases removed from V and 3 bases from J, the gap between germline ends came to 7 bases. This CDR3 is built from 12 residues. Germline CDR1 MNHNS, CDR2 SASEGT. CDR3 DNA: TGTGCCAGCAAACTGGACTACAATGAGCAGTTCTTC. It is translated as CASKLDYNEQFF.

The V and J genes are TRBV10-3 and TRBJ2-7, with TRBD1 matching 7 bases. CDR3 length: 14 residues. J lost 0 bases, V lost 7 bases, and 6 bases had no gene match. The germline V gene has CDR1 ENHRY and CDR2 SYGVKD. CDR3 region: CAITQGVDSYEQYF. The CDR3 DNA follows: TGTGCCATCACTCAGGGGGTCGACTCCTACGAGCAGTACTTC.